The rows below give T cell receptor beta chains drawn from one sample of a study of cytomegalovirus exposure and HLA in healthy donors. The assay was immunoSEQ multiplex PCR, and TCRdb's table has in-frame clones only and misses some. Here the sample spans 70,000 or so clones, 80% to 90% being singletons. The specimen was PBMCs. The receptors here all came from a woman aged 25 to 39 in good health and CMV-seropositive. The CDR3 runs from the conserved cysteine through the conserved F or W. A D gene is named only where the DNA matches it firmly. For some rows the clone size is stated as once, few or many, or as a class when expanded; others skip it.

v_gene: TRBV25-1; abundance: -; d_gene: -; j_gene: TRBJ1-2; CDR3aa: CASRPTGPNYGYTF; CDR3nt: TGTGCCAGCAGGCCCACAGGGCCTAACTATGGCTACACCTTC
v_gene: TRBV6-1; abundance: few; d_gene: -; j_gene: TRBJ1-2; CDR3aa: CASSFIGNYGYTF; CDR3nt: TGTGCCAGCAGTTTCATCGGGAACTATGGCTACACCTTC
v_gene: TRBV11-2; abundance: -; d_gene: -; j_gene: TRBJ1-2; CDR3aa: CASERWREGDGYTF; CDR3nt: TGTGCCAGCGAACGTTGGAGGGAGGGGGATGGCTACACCTTC
v_gene: TRBV11-3; abundance: -; d_gene: TRBD1; j_gene: TRBJ2-2; CDR3aa: CASSSRDRGPGELFF; CDR3nt: TGTGCCAGCAGCTCCCGGGACAGGGGACCCGGGGAGCTGTTTTTT
v_gene: TRBV9; abundance: -; d_gene: -; j_gene: TRBJ2-7; CDR3aa: CASSVGGGAGLYEQYF; CDR3nt: TGTGCCAGCAGCGTAGGAGGGGGGGCAGGGCTATACGAGCAGTACTTC
v_gene: TRBV10-2; abundance: -; d_gene: TRBD2; j_gene: TRBJ2-7; CDR3aa: CATSRAPLAGDPYEQYF; CDR3nt: TGCGCCACCTCCCGAGCCCCACTAGCGGGGGACCCCTACGAGCAGTACTTC
v_gene: TRBV4-2; abundance: -; d_gene: TRBD1; j_gene: TRBJ2-1; CDR3aa: CASSQTGGGYNEQFF; CDR3nt: TGTGCCAGCAGCCAGACAGGGGGGGGGTACAATGAGCAGTTCTTC
v_gene: TRBV7-8; abundance: -; d_gene: TRBD2; j_gene: TRBJ2-2; CDR3aa: CASSLGAGGGGELFF; CDR3nt: TGTGCCAGCAGCTTAGGGGCGGGAGGGGGAGGGGAGCTGTTTTTT
v_gene: TRBV5-1; abundance: -; d_gene: -; j_gene: TRBJ2-2; CDR3aa: CASRDGTNTGELFF; CDR3nt: TGCGCCAGCAGGGACGGGACGAACACCGGGGAGCTGTTTTTT
v_gene: TRBV12-5; abundance: -; d_gene: -; j_gene: TRBJ2-1; CDR3aa: CASGLVRLGRDEQFF; CDR3nt: TGTGCTAGTGGTTTGGTACGCCTAGGTCGCGATGAGCAGTTCTTC
v_gene: TRBV12-5; abundance: -; d_gene: -; j_gene: TRBJ2-1; CDR3aa: CASGLDKTFSGYNEQFF; CDR3nt: TGTGCTAGTGGTTTAGACAAAACGTTCTCCGGTTACAATGAGCAGTTCTTC
v_gene: TRBV20-1; abundance: -; d_gene: -; j_gene: TRBJ1-1; CDR3aa: CSAPPNTEAFF; CDR3nt: TGCAGTGCTCCCCCTAACACTGAAGCTTTCTTT
v_gene: TRBV2; abundance: -; d_gene: TRBD2; j_gene: TRBJ2-3; CDR3aa: CASGTSVSVGGTDTQYF; CDR3nt: TGTGCCAGCGGGACTAGCGTATCTGTTGGGGGCACAGATACGCAGTATTTT
v_gene: TRBV14; abundance: -; d_gene: TRBD2; j_gene: TRBJ2-5; CDR3aa: CASSQEQAGASIQYF; CDR3nt: TGTGCCAGCAGCCAAGAGCAGGCGGGAGCTTCGATCCAGTACTTC